Listed below are T cell receptor beta chains from one sample, sequenced in a study of shared clonotypes between healthy human individuals. Sequencing was performed with immunoSEQ multiplex PCR; in TCRdb, only in-frame clones are kept and a portion is missing. The table shows 640,000 or so clones, with more than 70% occurring only once. Input material: memory CD4+ T cells sorted from blood. These receptors all come from a young woman in good health. CDR3s include the opening cysteine and the closing phenylalanine or tryptophan. Fields, in order: D gene, clone size, V gene, J gene, CDR3 protein, CDR3 DNA. The D gene is left open where the match is weak. Where a row states a size, it is once, few, many or the class of an expanded clone; other rows omit it.

d_gene: NA; abundance: few; v_gene: TRBV19; j_gene: TRBJ1-5; CDR3aa: CASSLQGDQPQHF; CDR3nt: TGTGCCAGTAGCCTACAGGGCGATCAGCCCCAGCATTTT
d_gene: NA; abundance: NA; v_gene: TRBV5-1; j_gene: TRBJ2-3; CDR3aa: CASSETPGTDTQYF; CDR3nt: TGCGCCAGCAGCGAGACTCCCGGGACAGATACGCAGTATTTT
d_gene: NA; abundance: NA; v_gene: TRBV6-5; j_gene: TRBJ1-5; CDR3aa: CASRKRQPQHF; CDR3nt: TGTGCCAGCAGGAAGAGGCAGCCCCAGCATTTT
d_gene: TRBD2; abundance: NA; v_gene: TRBV30; j_gene: TRBJ2-7; CDR3aa: CAWSRGSGASYEQYF; CDR3nt: TGTGCCTGGAGTCGAGGTAGCGGGGCATCCTACGAGCAGTACTTC
d_gene: NA; abundance: once; v_gene: TRBV6-1; j_gene: TRBJ1-1; CDR3aa: CASSTLQGNTEAFF; CDR3nt: TGTGCCAGCAGTACCTTACAGGGTAACACTGAAGCTTTCTTT
d_gene: NA; abundance: NA; v_gene: TRBV6-5; j_gene: TRBJ1-2; CDR3aa: CASSYVGLANYGYTF; CDR3nt: TGTGCCAGCAGTTACGTAGGGTTAGCTAACTATGGCTACACCTTC
d_gene: NA; abundance: NA; v_gene: TRBV14; j_gene: TRBJ2-2; CDR3aa: CASSQEHPRSGVGGELFF; CDR3nt: TGTGCCAGCAGCCAAGAACACCCTAGATCCGGTGTAGGCGGGGAGCTGTTTTTT
d_gene: NA; abundance: NA; v_gene: TRBV15; j_gene: TRBJ1-1; CDR3aa: CATSRAADKRLNTEAFF; CDR3nt: TGTGCCACCAGCAGAGCTGCGGACAAGAGGTTGAACACTGAAGCTTTCTTT
d_gene: NA; abundance: NA; v_gene: TRBV5-1; j_gene: TRBJ2-5; CDR3aa: CASSFQEGETQYF; CDR3nt: TGCGCCAGCAGCTTCCAAGAGGGAGAGACCCAGTACTTC
d_gene: NA; abundance: few; v_gene: TRBV2; j_gene: TRBJ2-2; CDR3aa: CASTALTSNTGELFF; CDR3nt: TGTGCCAGCACCGCGCTAACCTCGAACACCGGGGAGCTGTTTTTT
d_gene: NA; abundance: few; v_gene: TRBV28; j_gene: TRBJ1-1; CDR3aa: CASSLWGQGINTEAFF; CDR3nt: TGTGCCAGCAGTTTATGGGGTCAGGGCATTAACACTGAAGCTTTCTTT
d_gene: NA; abundance: NA; v_gene: TRBV28; j_gene: TRBJ1-4; CDR3aa: CASSFLGALEEKLFF; CDR3nt: TGTGCCAGCAGTTTCTTGGGGGCTTTGGAGGAAAAACTGTTTTTT
d_gene: NA; abundance: NA; v_gene: TRBV28; j_gene: TRBJ1-5; CDR3aa: CASSFGYQPQHF; CDR3nt: TGTGCCAGCAGTTTTGGGTACCAGCCCCAGCATTTT
d_gene: NA; abundance: NA; v_gene: TRBV5-4; j_gene: TRBJ1-2; CDR3aa: CASSPGPFYGYTF; CDR3nt: TGTGCCAGCAGTCCGGGACCGTTCTATGGCTACACCTTC
d_gene: NA; abundance: NA; v_gene: TRBV19; j_gene: TRBJ2-7; CDR3aa: CASSMGGLSGDFYEQYF; CDR3nt: TGTGCCAGTAGTATGGGGGGCCTTAGCGGTGATTTCTACGAGCAGTACTTC
d_gene: NA; abundance: NA; v_gene: TRBV18; j_gene: TRBJ2-1; CDR3aa: CASSPSLLRGIGEQFF; CDR3nt: TGTGCCAGCTCACCAAGCCTTCTCCGGGGCATAGGAGAGCAGTTCTTC
d_gene: TRBD2; abundance: few; v_gene: TRBV11-2; j_gene: TRBJ2-1; CDR3aa: CASSFQGGGSWNEQFF; CDR3nt: TGTGCCAGCAGCTTCCAAGGCGGCGGGAGTTGGAATGAGCAGTTCTTC
d_gene: NA; abundance: once; v_gene: TRBV5-6; j_gene: TRBJ1-5; CDR3aa: CASSCPPEYSNQPQHF; CDR3nt: TGTGCCAGCAGCTGCCCCCCCGAGTATAGCAATCAGCCCCAGCATTTT
d_gene: NA; abundance: NA; v_gene: TRBV2; j_gene: TRBJ2-3; CDR3aa: CASSEGLASTDTQYF; CDR3nt: TGTGCCAGCAGTGAAGGTCTAGCTAGCACAGATACGCAGTATTTT
d_gene: NA; abundance: once; v_gene: TRBV11-3; j_gene: TRBJ2-2; CDR3aa: CASSPASVTGELFF; CDR3nt: TGTGCCAGCAGCCCCGCGAGTGTCACCGGGGAGCTGTTTTTT
d_gene: NA; abundance: NA; v_gene: TRBV11-2; j_gene: TRBJ2-5; CDR3aa: CASSLVGRETQYF; CDR3nt: TGTGCCAGCAGCTTAGTAGGGAGGGAGACCCAGTACTTC
d_gene: NA; abundance: NA; v_gene: TRBV14; j_gene: TRBJ1-2; CDR3aa: CASSQEPRGLTF; CDR3nt: TGTGCCAGCAGCCAAGAACCCCGGGGGTTGACCTTC
d_gene: NA; abundance: once; v_gene: TRBV7-2; j_gene: TRBJ1-5; CDR3aa: CASSPQRDQPQHF; CDR3nt: TGTGCCAGCAGCCCCCAACGGGATCAGCCCCAGCATTTT
d_gene: NA; abundance: NA; v_gene: TRBV11-2; j_gene: TRBJ2-7; CDR3aa: CASSLLVHSYEQYF; CDR3nt: TGTGCCAGCAGCTTACTCGTCCACTCCTACGAGCAGTACTTC
d_gene: TRBD2; abundance: NA; v_gene: TRBV6-6; j_gene: TRBJ2-3; CDR3aa: CASSYAPKREADTQYF; CDR3nt: TGTGCCAGCAGTTACGCGCCTAAGCGGGAGGCAGATACGCAGTATTTT
d_gene: NA; abundance: NA; v_gene: TRBV11-3; j_gene: TRBJ1-3; CDR3aa: CASSLVNQQQSSGNTIYF; CDR3nt: TGTGCCAGCAGCTTAGTTAACCAACAACAAAGCTCTGGAAACACCATATATTTT
d_gene: TRBD1; abundance: NA; v_gene: TRBV27; j_gene: TRBJ2-7; CDR3aa: CASSSRPQGAYEQYF; CDR3nt: TGTGCCAGCAGTTCACGACCACAGGGGGCCTACGAGCAGTACTTC